Sequencing of this TCR beta chain was carried out in a study of shared clonotypes between healthy human individuals. The CDR3 has 16 amino acids. The germline gives CDR1 LNHNV, CDR2 YYDKDF (reference sequence). CD45RO negativity and positive selection for CCR7 defined naive CD8 cells, a population that excluded terminally differentiated effector memory CD45RA+ cells. Donors included only healthy HIV-negative adults lacking recent acute infections or vaccinations. A remark on this clone: What it binds is not known. The germline gene is not matched at one end of the junction; a read error may be the cause.

Study-level findings and limits: Some naive CD4 clonotypes, around 4.7%, turned up in common across four donors. The represented genetic and exposure-history diversity was limited by the small number of donors.

In the original analysis: Junction-only sequences produced by ImmunoSEQ had no quality scores, so filtering differed. Sequenced by immunoSEQ multiplex PCR; TCRdb stores in-frame clones only, minus some. The V and J calls and clone size come from that table; D and trimming were worked out from the DNA. The sample contains hundreds of thousands of clones, around 95% of which appear only once. Sequencing was carried out using naive CD8+ T cells sorted from blood. The sequence was collected from a woman in her 30s in good health. This chain uses TRBV15 with TRBJ1-5; tentative D call: TRBD1 (6 bases). In DNA, the CDR3 is TGTGCCACCAGCCGAGAGACCGGGACACCCAATCAGCCCCAGCATTTT. Amino acid sequence: CATSRETGTPNQPQHF.